This T cell receptor beta chain was observed in a study of siplizumab effects on memory and regulatory T cells. Study results and caveats: Naive T cells were seen as more diverse than memory cells and as major alloresponse contributors. Mappable alloreactive CD4+ clones averaged approximately 69% Treg-derived with siplizumab versus under 30% in controls. The mapping of alloreactive clones to unstimulated subsets covered only a minor fraction of them.

A remark on this clone: Its antigen remains unidentified.

In each sample, about 10^5 TCR templates were assayed. Method: immunoSEQ multiplex PCR; TCRdb's copy keeps in-frame clones and lacks some. The table lists around 100,000 clones, around 90% of them singletons. The clonotype comes from a human donor in good health. Some clones in this sample may be carry-over from other donors' samples. Sequencing used CD4+ T cells sorted from blood.

CDR3 in amino acids: CASSSLTGSGANVLTF. CDR3 DNA sequence: TGTGCCAGCAGCTCTCTGACGGGATCAGGGGCCAACGTCCTGACTTTC. V and J are TRBV7-3 and TRBJ2-6, with D possibly TRBD2 on 5 matching bases. The CDR3 sequence is 16 residues long. Germline CDR1 SGHTA, CDR2 FQGTGA. V was cut by 4 bases and J by 4 bases, with 14 bases left in between.